Below, 15 T cell receptor beta chains from the same sample are listed, as sequenced in a study of cytomegalovirus exposure and HLA in healthy donors. This PCR relied on a set of 60 Vbeta primers and 13 Jbeta primers. Assay: immunoSEQ multiplex PCR; the TCRdb copy retains only in-frame clones and omits some. The sample includes about 220,000 clones, around 80% of them seen just once. Specimen: PBMCs. All receptors come from a man aged 18 to 29 in good health and CMV-seronegative.

The chain recombines TRBV7-3 with TRBJ2-3, with 9 bases matching TRBD2. The CDR3 extends over 14 amino acids. V gave up 5 bases and J gave up 5 bases; unmatched junction bases: 5. CDR1 is SGHTA, CDR2 FQGTGA, per germline. The DNA of the CDR3 is TGTGCCAGCAGCCTCGGGACTAGCCGAGATACGCAGTATTTT. Its protein is CASSLGTSRDTQYF. Based on the CDR3 plus reference TRBV7-3 and TRBJ2-3, the full variable domain is GAGVSQTPSNKVTEKGKYVELRCDPISGHTALYWYRQSLGQGPEFLIYFQGTGAADDSGLPNDRFFAVRPEGSVSTLKIQRTERGDSAVYLCASSLGTSRDTQYFGPGTRLTVL.

The gene calls are TRBV29-1 and TRBJ1-1; a weak D match, TRBD1 (5 bases). The CDR3 sequence is 13 residues long. Germline CDR1 reads SQVTM; CDR2 reads ANQGSEA. Between the trimmed V and J ends, which lost 1 base and 5 bases, there was a span of 11 bases. The CDR3 sequence is CSVEGRGVTEAFF. CDR3 DNA sequence: TGCAGCGTTGAAGGCCGGGGGGTAACTGAAGCTTTCTTT.

This clone was seen a handful of times. The gene calls are TRBV6-1 and TRBJ2-3; TRBD2 might be the D (6 bases). V was clipped by 4 bases and J by 1 base, with 15 bases between them. The germline gives CDR1 MNHNS, CDR2 SASEGT. This CDR3 contains 16 residues. This chain's CDR3 is CASSVESGGGTDTQYF. CDR3 nucleotides: TGTGCCAGCAGTGTGGAGAGCGGAGGGGGCACAGATACGCAGTATTTT.

The V call is TRBV25-1, the J call TRBJ1-1; D is uncertain. The length of the CDR3 is 12 residues. Germline V lookup: CDR1 MGHDK, CDR2 SYGVNS. The V gene lost 1 base and the J gene lost 7 bases, with 7 bases spanning the gap. The chain's CDR3 is CASSEFSGEAFF. In DNA, the CDR3 is TGTGCCAGCAGTGAATTCAGTGGTGAAGCTTTCTTT.

Regarding this clone: At one of its ends the junction is not consistent with the germline gene, which may arise from a read error. The genes are TRBV7-2 and TRBJ2-7, with D hard to call. This CDR3 is 12 amino acids long. Germline loops: CDR1 SGHTA, CDR2 FQGNSA. The chain's CDR3 is CASSLDNYKQYF. Written as DNA, the CDR3 is TGTGCCAGCAGCTTAGACAACTACAAGCAGTACTTC.

The gene calls are TRBV13 and TRBJ2-3; 10 positions agree with TRBD2. Germline assignment: CDR1 PRHDT and CDR2 FYEKMQ (reference sequence). The CDR3 spans 16 residues. The ends lost 5 bases at V and 4 bases at J; junction bases unmatched: 9. CDR3 nucleotides: TGTGCCAGCAGCCCCAGACTAGCGGGCGTACCAGATACGCAGTATTTT. It yields the protein CASSPRLAGVPDTQYF.

This clone appeared a single time. The CDR3 region has the DNA TGTGCCAGCAGTTACTCACAGGCGAAAGCTTTCTTT. Protein: CASSYSQAKAFF. The chain employs TRBV6-6 and TRBJ1-1; D possibly corresponds to TRBD1 (5 bases). The germline V gene has CDR1 MNHNY and CDR2 SVGAGI (reference sequence). CDR3 length equals 12 residues. Trimming removed 0 bases from V and 9 bases from J, with 8 bases in between.

The rearrangement uses TRBV30 and TRBJ2-1, with 7 bases aligning to TRBD2. V lost 5 bases and J lost 6; bases outside the gene matches: 16. From germline, CDR1 is GTSNPN and CDR2 SVGIG (reference sequence). This CDR3 is built from 16 residues. The CDR3 spells CAWGPRSSGTGNEQFF. In DNA form, the CDR3 reads TGTGCCTGGGGCCCAAGGTCCAGCGGGACTGGCAATGAGCAGTTCTTC.

This clone was detected only a few times. The gene calls are TRBV2 and TRBJ2-5, with 8 positions matching TRBD1. Looked up from germline, CDR1 is SNHLY and CDR2 is FYNNEI. The CDR3 is made up of 12 amino acids. V was pared by 11 bases and J by 0 bases, with 2 bases of the junction left unmatched. The CDR3 region is CAGQGNQETQYF. As DNA, the CDR3 is TGTGCCGGACAGGGTAACCAAGAGACCCAGTACTTC.

This clone was observed a handful of times. This chain uses TRBV19 with TRBJ2-1; 8 bases line up with TRBD2. The germline gives CDR1 LNHDA, CDR2 SQIVND (reference sequence). With V trimmed by 3 bases and J by 9 bases, 7 bases remained unmatched. The CDR3 extends over 14 amino acids. The CDR3 region is CASSILAGGGEQFF. CDR3 nucleotides: TGTGCCAGTAGTATTCTCGCGGGAGGCGGTGAGCAGTTCTTC.

The gene calls are TRBV4-2 and TRBJ1-6, with D perhaps matching TRBD1 (6 bases). The germline V and J ends were trimmed by 6 bases and 5 bases, with 11 bases remaining between them. The germline gives CDR1 LGHNA, CDR2 YNFKEQ. The CDR3 runs to 14 residues. The CDR3 loop is CASSRQADNSPLHF. The CDR3, as DNA: TGTGCCAGCAGTCGACAGGCTGATAATTCACCCCTCCACTTT.

The J gene is TRBJ2-5, the V gene TRBV2; 12 bases fit TRBD2. V dropped 7 bases and J dropped 7; count of bases not matched to a gene: 7. Germline loops: CDR1 SNHLY, CDR2 FYNNEI. The length of the CDR3 is 14 residues. The CDR3 spells CASIGTSGRTTQYF. The CDR3 DNA follows: TGTGCCAGCATAGGAACTAGCGGGAGGACGACCCAGTACTTC.

The chain links TRBV2 to TRBJ2-1, with 10 bases lining up with TRBD2. V dropped 6 bases and J dropped 11; count of bases not matched to a gene: 16. Germline values: CDR1 SNHLY, CDR2 FYNNEI. The CDR3 covers 16 residues. CDR3 sequence: CASRPLGLAEVGKQFF. The CDR3 coding sequence is TGTGCCAGCAGACCACTAGGACTAGCGGAGGTAGGGAAGCAGTTCTTC.

The chain recombines TRBV7-9 with TRBJ2-1; weak D call: TRBD2 (5 bases). The CDR3 spans 11 residues. Trimming pared 5 bases from V and 12 bases from J, leaving 11 bases between. Germline V gene sequence: CDR1 SEHNR, CDR2 FQNEAQ (reference sequence). The CDR3 sequence: CASSPGGPQFF. In nucleotides, the CDR3 is TGTGCCAGCAGCCCCGGAGGTCCGCAGTTCTTC.

The CDR3 DNA sequence: TGCGCCAGCAGCTTACGAGGGGGGGGGAACACTGAAGCTTTCTTT. It specifies CASSLRGGGNTEAFF. The chain joins TRBV5-1 to TRBJ1-1; D is perhaps TRBD1 (6 bases). Germline CDR1 reads SGHRS; CDR2 reads YFSETQ. The CDR3 has 15 residues. V lost 2 bases, J lost 1 base, and 12 bases lay in between.